This T cell receptor (beta chain) was sequenced in a study of OX40 agonist ivuxolimab in advanced cancers. Trimming left V 0 bases short and J 2 bases short, with 11 bases between. CDR3 size: 15 residues. CDR1 and CDR2 (germline): MGHRA, YSYEKL. Some clones are missing from TCRdb's copy, which holds only in-frame ones; the method was immunoSEQ multiplex PCR. The table includes tens of thousands of clones, around 89% detected once. This sequence was found in an adult with an advanced solid tumor such as melanoma, head and neck, liver or kidney cancer. The sequences come from CD4+ or CD8+ T cells sorted from blood, collected in a trial of the OX40 agonist ivuxolimab. This chain uses TRBV4-1 with TRBJ2-7; D is uncertain. CDR3 in amino acids: CASSQDPESAYEQYF. CDR3 coding DNA: TGCGCCAGCAGCCAAGATCCGGAATCTGCCTACGAGCAGTACTTC.